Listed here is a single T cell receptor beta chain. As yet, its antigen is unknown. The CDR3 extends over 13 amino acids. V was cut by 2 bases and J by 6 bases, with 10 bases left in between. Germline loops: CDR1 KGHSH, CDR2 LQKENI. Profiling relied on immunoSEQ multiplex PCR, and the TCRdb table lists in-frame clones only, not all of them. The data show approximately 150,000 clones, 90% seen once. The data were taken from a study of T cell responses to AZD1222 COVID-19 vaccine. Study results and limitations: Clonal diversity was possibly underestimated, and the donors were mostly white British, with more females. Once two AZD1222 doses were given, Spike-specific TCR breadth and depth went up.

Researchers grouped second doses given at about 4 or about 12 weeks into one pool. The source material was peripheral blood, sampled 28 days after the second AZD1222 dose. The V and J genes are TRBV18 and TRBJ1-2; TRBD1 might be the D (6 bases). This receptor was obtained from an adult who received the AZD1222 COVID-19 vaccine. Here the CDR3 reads CASSPGQLNGYTF. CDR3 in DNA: TGTGCCAGCTCACCAGGACAGCTCAATGGCTACACCTTC.